The sequence of this TCR beta chain was determined in a study of blood T cell repertoires in COVID-19. The data were produced by immunoSEQ multiplex PCR, yet TCRdb's version contains in-frame clones alone and is incomplete. The sample holds 130,000 to 150,000 clones, 85% seen once. The CDR3 is made up of 16 amino acids. With 3 bases removed from V and 1 base from J, the gap between germline ends came to 15 bases. Germline V lookup: CDR1 LNHDA, CDR2 SQIVND (reference sequence). Only one count was recorded for this clone. Sequencing used PBMCs or T cells enriched from blood (not recorded which). The chain carries TRBV19 and TRBJ2-5; the D gene is possibly TRBD2 (6 bases). This TCR came from a woman aged 40 to 49 who had recovered from COVID-19. The CDR3 reads CASSMVLAGTQETQYF. CDR3 coding DNA: TGTGCCAGTAGTATGGTTCTGGCGGGGACCCAAGAGACCCAGTACTTC.